The entry below gives a single TCR beta chain sequence along with its context. What it binds is not known. The data derive from a study of shared clonotypes between healthy human individuals. V lost 5 bases and J 3 bases, leaving 11 bases between the germline ends. The germline V gene encodes CDR1 SEHNR and CDR2 FQNEAQ (reference sequence). The CDR3 is 14 amino acids. CD45RO-negative, CCR7-positively selected cells formed the naive CD8 fraction, excluding terminally differentiated effector memory CD45RA+ cells. Study results and limitations: Clonotype sharing levels among donors were expected to vary with sequencing depth. Even with large depth, rarefaction showed that sorted-subset sequencing was incomplete.

Execution of the assay was at deep level. TCRdb's table, derived via immunoSEQ multiplex PCR, lists solely in-frame clones and lacks some. The sample holds roughly 2,000,000 clones, about 94% seen once. Input material: naive CD8+ T cells sorted from blood. The source of this sequence is a man aged 18 to 35 in good health. J is TRBJ2-1 and V is TRBV7-9; D gene uncertain. The CDR3 here is CASSPSSLYNEQFF. DNA for the CDR3: TGTGCCAGCAGCCCCTCCTCCCTCTACAATGAGCAGTTCTTC.